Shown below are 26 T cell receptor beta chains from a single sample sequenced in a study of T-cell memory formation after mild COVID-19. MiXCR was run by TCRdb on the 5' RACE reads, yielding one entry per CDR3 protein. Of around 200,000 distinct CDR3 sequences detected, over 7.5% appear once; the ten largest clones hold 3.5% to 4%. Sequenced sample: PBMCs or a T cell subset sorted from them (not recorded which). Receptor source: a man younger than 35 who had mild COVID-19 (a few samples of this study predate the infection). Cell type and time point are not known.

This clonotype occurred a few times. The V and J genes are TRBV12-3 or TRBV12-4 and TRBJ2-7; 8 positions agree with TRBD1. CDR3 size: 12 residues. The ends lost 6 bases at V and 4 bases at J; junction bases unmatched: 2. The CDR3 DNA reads TGTGCCAGCAGCAGGGGGCGGTACGAGCAGTACGTC. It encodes CASSRGRYEQYV.

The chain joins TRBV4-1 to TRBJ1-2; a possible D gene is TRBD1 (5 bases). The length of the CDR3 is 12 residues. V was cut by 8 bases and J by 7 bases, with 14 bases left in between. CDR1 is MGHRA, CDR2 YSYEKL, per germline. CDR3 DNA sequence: TGCGCCAGCTCGAACACCGACAGTGGCTACACCTTC. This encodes CASSNTDSGYTF.

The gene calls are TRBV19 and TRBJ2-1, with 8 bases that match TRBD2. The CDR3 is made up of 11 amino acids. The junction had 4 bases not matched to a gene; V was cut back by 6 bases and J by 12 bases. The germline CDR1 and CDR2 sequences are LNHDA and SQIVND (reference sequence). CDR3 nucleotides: TGTGCCAGTAGACTTAGCGGGATGCAGTTCTTC. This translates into CASRLSGMQFF.

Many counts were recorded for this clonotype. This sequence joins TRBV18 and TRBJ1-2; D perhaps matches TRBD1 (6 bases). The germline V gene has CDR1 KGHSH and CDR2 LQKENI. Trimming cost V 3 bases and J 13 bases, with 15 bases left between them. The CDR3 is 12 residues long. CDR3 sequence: CASSPGQWGFTF. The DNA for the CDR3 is TGTGCCAGCTCACCCGGACAGTGGGGTTTCACCTTC.

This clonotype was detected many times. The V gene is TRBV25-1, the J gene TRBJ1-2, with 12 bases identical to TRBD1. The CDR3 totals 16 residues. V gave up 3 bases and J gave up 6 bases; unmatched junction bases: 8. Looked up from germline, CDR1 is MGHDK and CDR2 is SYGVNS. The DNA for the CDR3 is TGTGCCAGCAGTGACCAGGGACAGGGGGCGATGGATGGCTACACCTTC. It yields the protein CASSDQGQGAMDGYTF.

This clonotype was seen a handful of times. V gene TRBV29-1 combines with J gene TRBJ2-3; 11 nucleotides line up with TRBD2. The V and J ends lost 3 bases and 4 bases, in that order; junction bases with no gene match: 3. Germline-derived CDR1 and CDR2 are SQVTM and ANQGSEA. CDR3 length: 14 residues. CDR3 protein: CSVDTSGGADTQYF. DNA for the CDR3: TGCAGCGTTGACACTAGCGGGGGCGCAGATACGCAGTATTTT.

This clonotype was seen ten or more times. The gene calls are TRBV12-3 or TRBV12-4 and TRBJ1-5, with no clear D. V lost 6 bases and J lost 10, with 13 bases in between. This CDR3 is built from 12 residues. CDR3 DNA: TGTGCCAGCAGCAACTTGCAGTCCCCCCAGCATTTT. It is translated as CASSNLQSPQHF.

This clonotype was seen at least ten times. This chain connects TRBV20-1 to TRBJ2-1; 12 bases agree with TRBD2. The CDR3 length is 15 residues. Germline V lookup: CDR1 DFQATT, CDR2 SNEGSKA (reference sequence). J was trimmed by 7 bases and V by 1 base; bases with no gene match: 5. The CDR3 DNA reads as TGCAGTGCTAGAGTAGCTAGCGGGGGGGCTAATGAGCAGTTCTTC. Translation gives CSARVASGGANEQFF.

CDR3 region: CSARDPSSRGVNEQYF. The CDR3 coding sequence is TGCAGTGCTAGAGATCCTAGTAGCAGGGGAGTCAACGAGCAGTACTTC. The rearrangement links TRBV20-1 to TRBJ2-7, with D maybe TRBD1 (6 bases). Germline CDR1 reads DFQATT; CDR2 reads SNEGSKA (reference sequence). Trimming stripped 0 bases from V and 5 bases from J, with 20 bases between. The CDR3 is 16 residues long.

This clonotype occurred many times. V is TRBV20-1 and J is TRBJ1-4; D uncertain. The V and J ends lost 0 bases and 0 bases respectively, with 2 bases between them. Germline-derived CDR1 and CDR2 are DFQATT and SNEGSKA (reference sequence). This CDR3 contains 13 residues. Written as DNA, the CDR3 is TGCAGTGCTAGAGATGCAACTAATGAAAAACTGTTTTTT. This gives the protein CSARDATNEKLFF.

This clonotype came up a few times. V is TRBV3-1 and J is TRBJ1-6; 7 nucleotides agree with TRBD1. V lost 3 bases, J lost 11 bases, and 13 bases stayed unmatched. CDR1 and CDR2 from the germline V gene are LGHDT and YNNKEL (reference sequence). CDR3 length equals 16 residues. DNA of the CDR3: TGTGCCAGCAGCCAGTATTCGGCGACAGGGTGGGCACCCCTCCACTTT. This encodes CASSQYSATGWAPLHF.

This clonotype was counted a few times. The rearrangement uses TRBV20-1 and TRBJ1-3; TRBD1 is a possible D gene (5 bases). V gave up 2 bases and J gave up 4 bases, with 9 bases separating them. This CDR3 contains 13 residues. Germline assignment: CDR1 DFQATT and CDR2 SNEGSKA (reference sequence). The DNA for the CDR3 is TGCAGTGCTAGACAGGGTACAGGAAACACCATATATTTT. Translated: CSARQGTGNTIYF.

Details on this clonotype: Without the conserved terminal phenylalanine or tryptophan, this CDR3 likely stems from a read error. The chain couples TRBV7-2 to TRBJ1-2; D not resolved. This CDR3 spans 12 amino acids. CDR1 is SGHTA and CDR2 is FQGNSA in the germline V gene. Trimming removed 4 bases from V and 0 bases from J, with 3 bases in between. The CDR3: CASSSSNYGYTL. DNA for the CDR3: TGTGCCAGCAGCTCCTCTAACTATGGCTACACCCTC.

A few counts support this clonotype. Here the CDR3 reads CRASGGTQSGANVLTF. The CDR3 nucleotides read TGCAGGGCCTCGGGCGGGACCCAGTCTGGGGCCAACGTCCTGACTTTC. The chain joins TRBV20-1 to TRBJ2-6; perhaps TRBD2 as D (6 bases). This CDR3 comprises 16 residues. From germline, CDR1 is DFQATT and CDR2 SNEGSKA (reference sequence).

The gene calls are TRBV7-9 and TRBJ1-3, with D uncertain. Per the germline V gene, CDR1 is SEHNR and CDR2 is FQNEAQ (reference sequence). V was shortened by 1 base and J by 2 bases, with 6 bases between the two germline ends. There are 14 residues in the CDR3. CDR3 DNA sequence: TGTGCCAGCAGCTTAGGACAAACTGGAAACACCATATATTTT. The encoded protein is CASSLGQTGNTIYF. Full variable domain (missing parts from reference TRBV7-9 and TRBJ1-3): DTGVSQNPRHKITKRGQNVTFRCDPISEHNRLYWYRQTLGQGPEFLTYFQNEAQLEKSRLLSDRFSAERPKGSFSTLEIQRTEQGDSAMYLCASSLGQTGNTIYFGEGSWLTVV.

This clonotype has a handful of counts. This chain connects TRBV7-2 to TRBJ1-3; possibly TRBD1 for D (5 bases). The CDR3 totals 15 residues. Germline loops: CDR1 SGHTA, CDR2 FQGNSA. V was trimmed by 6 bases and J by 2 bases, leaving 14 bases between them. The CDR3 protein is CASRWDRRAGNTIYF. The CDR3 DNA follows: TGTGCCAGCAGGTGGGACCGACGGGCTGGAAACACCATATATTTT.

Here the CDR3 reads CAISESSQGTGAGELFF. The CDR3 DNA sequence: TGTGCCATCAGTGAGTCGAGTCAGGGAACAGGCGCCGGGGAGCTGTTTTTT. This chain connects TRBV10-3 to TRBJ2-2; a possible D gene is TRBD1 (5 bases). CDR1 and CDR2 from the germline V gene are ENHRY and SYGVKD. V lost 0 bases, J lost 6 bases, and 17 bases lay in between. The CDR3 consists of 17 residues.

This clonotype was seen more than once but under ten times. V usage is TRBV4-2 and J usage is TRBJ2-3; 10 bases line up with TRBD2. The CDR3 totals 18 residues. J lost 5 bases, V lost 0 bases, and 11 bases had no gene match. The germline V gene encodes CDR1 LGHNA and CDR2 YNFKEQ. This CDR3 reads CASSQDPASGGRRDTQYF. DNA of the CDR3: TGTGCCAGCAGCCAAGATCCGGCTAGCGGGGGAAGGAGAGATACGCAGTATTTT.

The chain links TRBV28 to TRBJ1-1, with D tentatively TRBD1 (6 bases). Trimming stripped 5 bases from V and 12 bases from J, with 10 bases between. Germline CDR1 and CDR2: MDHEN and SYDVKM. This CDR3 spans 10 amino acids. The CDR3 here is CASSPGDSFF. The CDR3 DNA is TGTGCCAGCAGTCCAGGGGATTCTTTCTTT.

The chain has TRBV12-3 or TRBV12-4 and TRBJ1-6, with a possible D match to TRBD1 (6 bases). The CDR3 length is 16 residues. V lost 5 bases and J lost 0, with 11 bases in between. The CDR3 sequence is CASSRGQSSYNSPLHF. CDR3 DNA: TGTGCCAGCAGTCGCGGACAGAGCTCCTATAATTCACCCCTCCACTTT.

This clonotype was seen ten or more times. The CDR3 sequence is CASSSTFTDTQYF. CDR3 nucleotides: TGCGCCAGCAGCTCGACCTTCACAGATACGCAGTATTTT. The rearrangement links TRBV5-1 to TRBJ2-3; D is ambiguous. Trimming stripped 3 bases from V and 2 bases from J, with 7 bases between. This CDR3 spans 13 amino acids. Looked up from germline, CDR1 is SGHRS and CDR2 is YFSETQ.

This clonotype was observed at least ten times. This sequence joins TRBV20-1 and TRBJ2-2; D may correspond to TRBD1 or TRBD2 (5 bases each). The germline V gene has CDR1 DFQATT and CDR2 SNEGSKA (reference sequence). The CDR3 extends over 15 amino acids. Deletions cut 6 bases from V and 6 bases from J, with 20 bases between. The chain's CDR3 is CSATKAGWGSGELFF. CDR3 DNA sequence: TGCAGTGCCACCAAGGCAGGGTGGGGGTCCGGGGAGCTGTTTTTT.

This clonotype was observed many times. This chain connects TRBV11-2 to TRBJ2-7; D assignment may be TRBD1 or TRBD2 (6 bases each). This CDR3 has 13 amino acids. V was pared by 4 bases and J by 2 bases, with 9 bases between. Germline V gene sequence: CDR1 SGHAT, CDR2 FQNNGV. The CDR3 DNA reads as TGTGCCAGCAGCTGGGGGGCCCCCTACGAGCAGTACTTC. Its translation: CASSWGAPYEQYF.

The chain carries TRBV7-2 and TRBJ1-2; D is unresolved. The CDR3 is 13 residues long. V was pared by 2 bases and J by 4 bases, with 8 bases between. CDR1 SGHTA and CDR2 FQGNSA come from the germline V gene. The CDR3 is CASSLPTGYGYTF. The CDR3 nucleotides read TGTGCCAGCAGCTTACCCACGGGCTATGGCTACACCTTC. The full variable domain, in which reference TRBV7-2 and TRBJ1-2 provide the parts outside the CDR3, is GAGVSQSPSNKVTEKGKDVELRCDPISGHTALYWYRQSLGQGLEFLIYFQGNSAPDKSGLPSDRFSAERTGGSVSTLTIQRTQQEDSAVYLCASSLPTGYGYTFGSGTRLTVV.

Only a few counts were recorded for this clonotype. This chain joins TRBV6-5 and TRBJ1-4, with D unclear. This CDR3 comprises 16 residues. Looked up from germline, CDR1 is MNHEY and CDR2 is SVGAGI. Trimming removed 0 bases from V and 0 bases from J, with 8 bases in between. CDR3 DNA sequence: TGTGCCAGCAGTTACTCGGTCCGGGCAACTAATGAAAAACTGTTTTTT. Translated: CASSYSVRATNEKLFF.

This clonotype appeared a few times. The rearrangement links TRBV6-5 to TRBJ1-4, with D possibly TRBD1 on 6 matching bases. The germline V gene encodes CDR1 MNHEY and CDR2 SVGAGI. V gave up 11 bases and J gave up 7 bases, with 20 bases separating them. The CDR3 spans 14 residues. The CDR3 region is CASGPLGQIEKLFF. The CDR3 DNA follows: TGTGCCTCCGGACCCCTCGGACAGATTGAAAAACTGTTTTTT.